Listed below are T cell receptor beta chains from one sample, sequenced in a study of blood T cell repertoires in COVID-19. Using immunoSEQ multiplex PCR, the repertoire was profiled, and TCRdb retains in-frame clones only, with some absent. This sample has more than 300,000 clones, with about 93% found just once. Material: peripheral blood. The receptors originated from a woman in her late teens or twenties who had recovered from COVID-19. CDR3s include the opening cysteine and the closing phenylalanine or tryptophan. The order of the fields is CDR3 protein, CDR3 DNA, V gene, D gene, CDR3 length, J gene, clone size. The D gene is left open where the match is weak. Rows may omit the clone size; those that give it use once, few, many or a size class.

cdr3_aa: CASRPVAGDGYTF; cdr3_nt: TGTGCCAGCAGGCCGGTGGCAGGGGATGGCTACACCTTC; v_call: TRBV2; d_call: .; cdr3_length: 13; j_call: TRBJ1-2; clone_size: .
cdr3_aa: CATSRARQGNSGNTIYF; cdr3_nt: TGTGCCACCAGCAGAGCCCGACAGGGCAACTCTGGAAACACCATATATTTT; v_call: TRBV15; d_call: TRBD1; cdr3_length: 17; j_call: TRBJ1-3; clone_size: .
cdr3_aa: CASSLVPRLADNNEQFF; cdr3_nt: TGTGCCAGCAGCTTGGTCCCCCGACTAGCGGACAACAATGAGCAGTTCTTC; v_call: TRBV5-6; d_call: TRBD2; cdr3_length: 17; j_call: TRBJ2-1; clone_size: .
cdr3_aa: CATSNRGGNQPQHF; cdr3_nt: TGTGCCACCAGTAACAGGGGTGGCAATCAGCCCCAGCATTTT; v_call: TRBV24-1; d_call: TRBD1; cdr3_length: 14; j_call: TRBJ1-5; clone_size: few
cdr3_aa: CASSLGLAGLTDTQYF; cdr3_nt: TGTGCCAGCAGCCTGGGACTAGCGGGCCTCACAGATACGCAGTATTTT; v_call: TRBV11-2; d_call: TRBD2; cdr3_length: 16; j_call: TRBJ2-3; clone_size: .
cdr3_aa: CATSDSAQGWTEAFF; cdr3_nt: TGTGCCACCAGTGATTCAGCACAGGGGTGGACTGAAGCTTTCTTT; v_call: TRBV24-1; d_call: TRBD1; cdr3_length: 15; j_call: TRBJ1-1; clone_size: .
cdr3_aa: CASSPGTSNSVEQFF; cdr3_nt: TGTGCCAGCAGCCCCGGGACTAGCAATTCCGTTGAGCAGTTCTTC; v_call: TRBV6-2/TRBV6-3; d_call: TRBD2; cdr3_length: 15; j_call: TRBJ2-1; clone_size: .
cdr3_aa: CASSYEIPGELFF; cdr3_nt: TGTGCCAGCAGTTATGAGATACCCGGGGAGCTGTTTTTT; v_call: TRBV6-2/TRBV6-3; d_call: .; cdr3_length: 13; j_call: TRBJ2-2; clone_size: .
cdr3_aa: CARLRGDHQPQHF; cdr3_nt: TGTGCAAGGTTGCGGGGGGACCATCAGCCCCAGCATTTT; v_call: TRBV12-2; d_call: .; cdr3_length: 13; j_call: TRBJ1-5; clone_size: .
cdr3_aa: CASLGQSSYNSPLHF; cdr3_nt: TGTGCCTCACTGGGACAGAGCTCCTATAATTCACCCCTCCACTTT; v_call: TRBV2; d_call: TRBD1; cdr3_length: 15; j_call: TRBJ1-6; clone_size: once
cdr3_aa: CATSDPGPAGRETQYF; cdr3_nt: TGTGCCACCAGTGATCCCGGGCCAGCGGGACGAGAGACCCAGTACTTC; v_call: TRBV24-1; d_call: TRBD2; cdr3_length: 16; j_call: TRBJ2-5; clone_size: .
cdr3_aa: CASSLGFRRTDTQYF; cdr3_nt: TGTGCCAGCAGCTTAGGGTTCAGGCGCACAGATACGCAGTATTTT; v_call: TRBV7-8; d_call: .; cdr3_length: 15; j_call: TRBJ2-3; clone_size: .
cdr3_aa: CASSFSGSSNEQFF; cdr3_nt: TGTGCCAGCAGCTTCAGCGGGAGTAGCAATGAGCAGTTCTTC; v_call: TRBV7-2; d_call: TRBD2; cdr3_length: 14; j_call: TRBJ2-1; clone_size: .
cdr3_aa: CASSPRTQGRETQYF; cdr3_nt: TGTGCCAGCAGCCCCCGGACCCAGGGTCGCGAGACCCAGTACTTC; v_call: TRBV7-2; d_call: .; cdr3_length: 15; j_call: TRBJ2-5; clone_size: once
cdr3_aa: CASSIAGVAGELFF; cdr3_nt: TGTGCCAGCAGCATAGCCGGGGTGGCCGGGGAGCTGTTTTTT; v_call: TRBV11-2; d_call: .; cdr3_length: 14; j_call: TRBJ2-2; clone_size: once
cdr3_aa: CAWSVGDRGTMNTEAFF; cdr3_nt: TGTGCCTGGAGTGTCGGGGACAGGGGTACCATGAACACTGAAGCTTTCTTT; v_call: TRBV30; d_call: TRBD1; cdr3_length: 17; j_call: TRBJ1-1; clone_size: .
cdr3_aa: CASNSPGGTEAFF; cdr3_nt: TGTGCCAGCAATTCCCCGGGGGGCACTGAAGCTTTCTTT; v_call: TRBV2; d_call: .; cdr3_length: 13; j_call: TRBJ1-1; clone_size: .
cdr3_aa: CASSISQGRETQYF; cdr3_nt: TGTGCCAGTAGTATAAGCCAGGGGAGAGAGACCCAGTACTTC; v_call: TRBV19; d_call: .; cdr3_length: 14; j_call: TRBJ2-5; clone_size: .
cdr3_aa: CASSPTGSGYRNTEAFF; cdr3_nt: TGTGCCAGCTCACCGACAGGGTCAGGCTATCGGAACACTGAAGCTTTCTTT; v_call: TRBV18; d_call: TRBD1; cdr3_length: 17; j_call: TRBJ1-1; clone_size: .
cdr3_aa: CASSPLSGGGEQFF; cdr3_nt: TGTGCCAGCAGTCCCCTGTCGGGAGGCGGTGAGCAGTTCTTC; v_call: TRBV6-5; d_call: TRBD2; cdr3_length: 14; j_call: TRBJ2-1; clone_size: .
cdr3_aa: CASSRQGQETQYF; cdr3_nt: TGTGCCAGTAGCCGCCAGGGGCAAGAGACCCAGTACTTC; v_call: TRBV19; d_call: .; cdr3_length: 13; j_call: TRBJ2-5; clone_size: .
cdr3_aa: CASSQVPATYNEQFF; cdr3_nt: TGTGCCAGCAGCCAAGTTCCAGCGACGTACAATGAGCAGTTCTTC; v_call: TRBV3-1/TRBV3-2; d_call: .; cdr3_length: 15; j_call: TRBJ2-1; clone_size: .
cdr3_aa: CASSLRSRDSPLHF; cdr3_nt: TGCGCCAGCAGTCTACGATCCAGGGATTCACCCCTCCACTTT; v_call: TRBV4-3; d_call: .; cdr3_length: 14; j_call: TRBJ1-6; clone_size: .
cdr3_aa: CASGSRGQGSLHIQYF; cdr3_nt: TGTGCCAGCGGGTCAAGAGGACAGGGGTCTCTGCACATTCAGTACTTC; v_call: TRBV5-4; d_call: TRBD1; cdr3_length: 16; j_call: TRBJ2-4; clone_size: .
cdr3_aa: CATSREAENSPLHF; cdr3_nt: TGTGCCACCAGCAGAGAGGCCGAAAATTCACCCCTCCACTTT; v_call: TRBV15; d_call: .; cdr3_length: 14; j_call: TRBJ1-6; clone_size: .
cdr3_aa: CASSHGLAGDPGDEQFF; cdr3_nt: TGTGCCAGCAGCCACGGACTAGCGGGAGATCCTGGGGATGAGCAGTTCTTC; v_call: TRBV7-9; d_call: TRBD2; cdr3_length: 17; j_call: TRBJ2-1; clone_size: .
cdr3_aa: CASSEATVMGPQHF; cdr3_nt: TGTGCCAGCAGTGAAGCGACAGTCATGGGTCCCCAGCATTTT; v_call: TRBV2; d_call: .; cdr3_length: 14; j_call: TRBJ1-5; clone_size: .
cdr3_aa: CASSYLAGGYTDTQYF; cdr3_nt: TGTGCCAGCAGCTACCTAGCGGGAGGGTACACAGATACGCAGTATTTT; v_call: TRBV5-6; d_call: TRBD2; cdr3_length: 16; j_call: TRBJ2-3; clone_size: .
cdr3_aa: CSVETDYGYTF; cdr3_nt: TGCAGCGTAGAGACAGACTATGGCTACACCTTC; v_call: TRBV29-1; d_call: .; cdr3_length: 11; j_call: TRBJ1-2; clone_size: .
cdr3_aa: CASSFGTGSYGYTF; cdr3_nt: TGCGCCAGCAGCTTCGGGACAGGGAGCTATGGCTACACCTTC; v_call: TRBV5-1; d_call: TRBD1; cdr3_length: 14; j_call: TRBJ1-2; clone_size: .
cdr3_aa: CASSSIAGGRDTQYF; cdr3_nt: TGTGCCAGCAGCTCCATAGCGGGGGGGAGGGATACGCAGTATTTT; v_call: TRBV7-2; d_call: TRBD2; cdr3_length: 15; j_call: TRBJ2-3; clone_size: .
cdr3_aa: CASSQDGSPRGTIYF; cdr3_nt: TGTGCCAGCAGCCAAGATGGGTCACCTCGGGGCACCATATATTTT; v_call: TRBV3-1/TRBV3-2; d_call: .; cdr3_length: 15; j_call: TRBJ1-3; clone_size: .
cdr3_aa: CASSLGAGPVEITEAFF; cdr3_nt: TGTGCCAGCAGCTTAGGGGCAGGGCCGGTGGAAATCACTGAAGCTTTCTTT; v_call: TRBV13; d_call: .; cdr3_length: 17; j_call: TRBJ1-1; clone_size: .
cdr3_aa: CASNFGETQYF; cdr3_nt: TGTGCCAGCAATTTCGGGGAGACCCAGTACTTC; v_call: TRBV2; d_call: .; cdr3_length: 11; j_call: TRBJ2-5; clone_size: .
cdr3_aa: CASSPQGSGSIDTGELFF; cdr3_nt: TGTGCCAGCAGCCCTCAGGGATCCGGCAGCATTGACACCGGGGAGCTGTTTTTT; v_call: TRBV7-2; d_call: .; cdr3_length: 18; j_call: TRBJ2-2; clone_size: .
cdr3_aa: CSARAGDEQFF; cdr3_nt: TGCAGTGCTAGGGCCGGGGATGAGCAGTTCTTC; v_call: TRBV20-1; d_call: .; cdr3_length: 11; j_call: TRBJ2-1; clone_size: once
cdr3_aa: CASSESGGARNTEAFF; cdr3_nt: TGTGCCAGCAGCGAAAGTGGAGGGGCTCGGAACACTGAAGCTTTCTTT; v_call: TRBV5-8; d_call: .; cdr3_length: 16; j_call: TRBJ1-1; clone_size: once
cdr3_aa: CASSSGGLAGDLSYNEQFF; cdr3_nt: TGTGCCAGCAGCTCAGGGGGACTAGCGGGAGACCTCTCCTACAATGAGCAGTTCTTC; v_call: TRBV11-3; d_call: TRBD2; cdr3_length: 19; j_call: TRBJ2-1; clone_size: .
cdr3_aa: CATSDEQVSEAFF; cdr3_nt: TGTGCCACCAGTGATGAACAGGTCTCCGAAGCTTTCTTT; v_call: TRBV24-1; d_call: .; cdr3_length: 13; j_call: TRBJ1-1; clone_size: .
cdr3_aa: CASSEIQGSYNSPLHF; cdr3_nt: TGTGCCAGCAGCGAAATACAGGGGAGTTATAATTCACCCCTCCACTTT; v_call: TRBV6-1; d_call: TRBD1; cdr3_length: 16; j_call: TRBJ1-6; clone_size: .